The 23 T cell receptor beta chains reported below all come from one sample, sequenced in a study of blood T cells in healthy people across ages. The use of a sample-barcoded 5' primer and a J-beta primer mix characterized a second PCR of roughly 7 to 12 cycles. TCRdb called the 5' RACE reads again in MiXCR, with one record for every CDR3 protein. Among 1,500,000 or so distinct CDR3 sequences, 42% were seen once, and the ten largest hold roughly 3.7%. The material sequenced was blood. The receptors were sampled from a woman aged 18-29 years in good health.

This clonotype was picked up one time. V and J are TRBV29-1 and TRBJ2-5; D is ambiguous. CDR3 length equals 11 residues. The germline CDR1 and CDR2 sequences are SQVTM and ANQGSEA. V lost 0 bases and J 13 bases, leaving 12 bases between the germline ends. CDR3 loop: CSVEETARRYF. The DNA of the CDR3 is TGCAGCGTTGAAGAGACTGCGAGGAGGTACTTC.

This clonotype was recorded a few times. The chain employs TRBV24-1 and TRBJ1-4, with D maybe TRBD1 (6 bases). Germline assignment: CDR1 KGHDR and CDR2 SFDVKD. Between the trimmed V and J ends, which lost 2 bases and 4 bases, there was a span of 19 bases. This CDR3 is built from 18 residues. As DNA, the CDR3 is TGTGCCACCAGTGATTCCCCAGGCGGGGGCGGTGATAATGAAAAACTGTTTTTT. Translating gives CATSDSPGGGGDNEKLFF.

The chain employs TRBV5-4 and TRBJ2-1; possible D gene TRBD2, 7 bases. The CDR3 spans 14 residues. Trimming removed 2 bases from V and 7 bases from J, with 13 bases in between. Germline CDR1 is SGHNT and CDR2 is YYREEE (reference sequence). Here the CDR3 reads CASSFAGALNEQFF. The CDR3 nucleotides are TGTGCCAGCAGCTTTGCGGGGGCATTGAATGAGCAGTTCTTC.

The chain recombines TRBV9 with TRBJ2-3, with D perhaps given as TRBD1 or TRBD2 (5 bases each). The germline CDR1 and CDR2 sequences are SGDLS and YYNGEE. This CDR3 contains 16 residues. Trimming cost V 1 base and J 4 bases, with 16 bases left between them. The chain's CDR3 is CASSVPRDPGSDTQYF. CDR3 DNA sequence: TGTGCCAGCAGCGTACCCCGGGACCCTGGTTCAGATACGCAGTATTTT.

The chain combines TRBV6-2 or TRBV6-3 with TRBJ2-1; D not certain. There are 12 residues in the CDR3. In germline, CDR1 is MNHEY, CDR2 SVGEGT. Trimming pared 6 bases from V and 10 bases from J, leaving 13 bases between. CDR3 coding DNA: TGTGCCAGCAGCCCAACGGACCCCGAGCAGTTCTTC. Its protein product is CASSPTDPEQFF.

This clonotype has more than one count but fewer than ten. The rearrangement joins TRBV7-8 to TRBJ2-5, with 8 nucleotides matching TRBD1. This CDR3 has 14 residues. The ends lost 5 bases at V and 1 base at J; junction bases unmatched: 3. The germline CDR1 and CDR2 sequences are SGHVS and FQNEAQ. The CDR3 bases are TGTGCCAGCAGCACCGGGACAGGCCAAGAGACCCAGTACTTC. This codes for CASSTGTGQETQYF.

V is TRBV29-1 and J is TRBJ2-7; D unresolved. The V and J ends lost 8 bases and 3 bases respectively, with 14 bases between them. The CDR3 is made up of 12 amino acids. In germline, CDR1 is SQVTM, CDR2 ANQGSEA. As DNA, the CDR3 is TGCAGCATCCTGGGGAATCGCTACGAGCAGTACTTC. It yields the protein CSILGNRYEQYF.

This clonotype was counted between two and nine times. The CDR3 spells CSVDDGGSYEQYF. The DNA for the CDR3 is TGCAGCGTTGATGACGGTGGGTCCTACGAGCAGTACTTC. This sequence joins TRBV29-1 and TRBJ2-7; D ambiguous. CDR1 and CDR2 (germline): SQVTM, ANQGSEA. V lost 3 bases and J lost 1, with 10 bases in between. CDR3 length equals 13 residues.

This clonotype occurred a few times. The V call is TRBV9, the J call TRBJ2-7; D possibly corresponds to TRBD2 (5 bases). This CDR3 has 14 amino acids. Germline-derived CDR1 and CDR2 are SGDLS and YYNGEE. V was shortened by 2 bases and J by 2 bases, with 11 bases between the two germline ends. The CDR3 region is CASSVRTGTYEQYF. The CDR3 coding sequence is TGTGCCAGCAGCGTCCGGACTGGAACCTACGAGCAGTACTTC.

The rearrangement joins TRBV28 to TRBJ2-7, with 10 bases aligning to TRBD2. Germline V CDR1 and CDR2: MDHEN, SYDVKM. The CDR3 has 13 amino acids. CDR3 in DNA: TGTGCAACAGCGCGACTAGCGGGTTACGAGCAGTACTTC. Its protein product is CATARLAGYEQYF.

This clonotype appeared a few times. The V gene is TRBV7-9, the J gene TRBJ2-7; 8 positions agree with TRBD2. The CDR3 spans 14 residues. Trimming at V came to 5 bases and at J to 7 bases, leaving 10 bases not matched to a gene. The germline gives CDR1 SEHNR, CDR2 FQNEAQ (reference sequence). The CDR3 nucleotides read TGTGCCAGCAGCACAGTTCGGGGGGGCGATGAGCAGTACTTC. Translating gives CASSTVRGGDEQYF.

The V and J genes are TRBV27 and TRBJ1-1; D remains unclear. The length of the CDR3 is 14 residues. The V end lost 6 bases, the J end lost 10 bases, and 21 bases lay between the germline ends. CDR1 and CDR2 from the germline V gene are MNHEY and SMNVEV (reference sequence). The CDR3 DNA is TGTGCCAGCAGCCCTGCGGGGATGGGTTCTAGAGCTTTCTTT. Amino acids: CASSPAGMGSRAFF.

At least ten counts were recorded for this clonotype. One end of the junction does not line up with germline, which may come from a read error. The chain recombines TRBV3-1 with TRBJ1-1; D may be TRBD1 (5 bases). This CDR3 contains 14 residues. Looked up from germline, CDR1 is LGHDT and CDR2 is YNNKEL (reference sequence). CDR3 sequence reads: CASSQGGLNTEAFF. In nucleotides, the CDR3 is TGCGCCAGCAGTCAGGGCGGGCTGAACACTGAAGCTTTCTTT.

The V gene is TRBV9, the J gene TRBJ2-2; D possibly corresponds to TRBD2 (5 bases). This CDR3 is 12 amino acids long. Germline CDR1 SGDLS, CDR2 YYNGEE. Trimming removed 8 bases at V and 9 bases at J, with 14 bases between. The CDR3 sequence: CASTGLSRELFF. The CDR3 DNA reads as TGTGCCAGTACTGGACTCTCAAGGGAGCTGTTTTTT.

The chain has TRBV20-1 and TRBJ2-5, with TRBD2 matching 11 bases. J gave up 5 bases and V 2 bases, and 7 bases lay outside the gene matches. This CDR3 comprises 15 residues. Germline CDR1 and CDR2: DFQATT and SNEGSKA (reference sequence). The CDR3 reads CSARPSGGPFETQYF. CDR3 bases: TGCAGTGCTAGACCTAGCGGGGGGCCTTTCGAGACCCAGTACTTC.

V is TRBV4-1 and J is TRBJ1-1, with D tentatively TRBD1 (6 bases). V lost 0 bases and J 3 bases, leaving 14 bases between the germline ends. Germline V gives CDR1 MGHRA, CDR2 YSYEKL. The CDR3 is made up of 16 amino acids. CDR3 residues: CASSQDGGGADTEAFF. The DNA of the CDR3 is TGCGCCAGCAGCCAAGATGGGGGGGGCGCGGACACTGAAGCTTTCTTT.

This clonotype appeared a single time. The chain has TRBV20-1 and TRBJ2-3; 7 nucleotides line up with TRBD1. V lost 5 bases and J lost 2; bases outside the gene matches: 22. Germline CDR1 is DFQATT and CDR2 is SNEGSKA (reference sequence). The CDR3 consists of 19 residues. Written as DNA, the CDR3 is TGCAGTGCTGGAGGAAATTACAGGGGACGAACGACCTTCACAGATACGCAGTATTTT. Translated: CSAGGNYRGRTTFTDTQYF.

CDR3 region: CAWSGPRGQPQHF. The CDR3 nucleotides read TGTGCCTGGAGTGGACCTAGGGGGCAGCCCCAGCATTTT. The chain links TRBV30 to TRBJ1-5; TRBD1 is a possible D gene (6 bases). Trimming stripped 1 base from V and 7 bases from J, with 11 bases between. The CDR3 runs 13 residues. Germline CDR1 reads GTSNPN; CDR2 reads SVGIG (reference sequence).

In DNA, the CDR3 is TGTGCCAGCAGGAGGGACATTAGCGCAGATACGCAGTATTTT. This translates into CASRRDISADTQYF. The rearrangement uses TRBV2 and TRBJ2-3; D perhaps matches TRBD1 (6 bases). The CDR3 consists of 14 residues. Germline V lookup: CDR1 SNHLY, CDR2 FYNNEI. With 6 bases removed from V and 4 bases from J, the gap between germline ends came to 14 bases.

This clonotype has a single count. The chain recombines TRBV29-1 with TRBJ2-1, with 8 positions matching TRBD2. J gave up 3 bases and V 4 bases, and 5 bases lay outside the gene matches. In germline, CDR1 is SQVTM, CDR2 ANQGSEA. This CDR3 contains 14 residues. CDR3 sequence: CSVVGGGFYNEQFF. The DNA for the CDR3 is TGCAGCGTTGTAGGCGGGGGGTTCTACAATGAGCAGTTCTTC.

This clonotype was seen a handful of times. V usage is TRBV7-6 and J usage is TRBJ1-1; a weak D match, TRBD1 (6 bases). This CDR3 has 16 amino acids. V was shortened by 0 bases and J by 1 base, with 12 bases between the two germline ends. CDR1 is SGHVS and CDR2 is FNYEAQ in the germline V gene. The CDR3 sequence: CASSLASRDKNTEAFF. Written as DNA, the CDR3 is TGTGCCAGCAGCTTAGCGTCCCGGGACAAGAACACTGAAGCTTTCTTT.

About this clonotype: A read error is possible here, since a much larger clone lies one base away. The V gene is TRBV6-4, the J gene TRBJ2-6; D remains unclear. Trimming pared 5 bases from V and 2 bases from J, leaving 13 bases between. The germline CDR1 and CDR2 sequences are MRHNA and SNTAGT. The CDR3 extends over 16 amino acids. CDR3 bases: TGTGCCAGCAGTAAATCTTCGGTCCCTGGGGCCAACGTCCTGACTTTC. As protein: CASSKSSVPGANVLTF.

The chain recombines TRBV25-1 with TRBJ2-1; 7 bases agree with TRBD2. Losses at the gene ends were 6 bases for V and 2 bases for J; bases not matched to a gene: 10. Germline V gene sequence: CDR1 MGHDK, CDR2 SYGVNS. The CDR3 contains 16 residues. The CDR3 DNA sequence: TGTGCCAGCAGCCCCTGGGGTAGCGGGCCCTACAATGAGCAGTTCTTC. Translating it yields CASSPWGSGPYNEQFF.